This T cell receptor beta chain comes out of a study of T-cell reconstitution after alpha-beta-depleted transplantation in children. TCRbeta library preparation incorporated unique molecular identifiers. MiXCR was run by TCRdb on the PCR reads, yielding one entry per CDR3 protein. The sample consists of about 610,000 distinct CDR3 sequences, about 10% of them appearing once. Germline CDR1 reads SEHNR; CDR2 reads FQNEAQ (reference sequence). Trimming removed 7 bases from V and 0 bases from J, with 14 bases in between. There are 15 residues in the CDR3. This clonotype appeared a few times. The chain joins TRBV7-9 to TRBJ2-3; the D is unclear. The sequence was collected from a human donor who donated a stem cell graft to a child with acute myeloid leukemia. Sample: PBMCs from the stem cell graft donor, taken from the stem cell graft. The CDR3 region is CASTFSPSSTDTQYF. CDR3 nucleotides: TGTGCCAGCACCTTTAGCCCTTCTAGCACAGATACGCAGTATTTT.